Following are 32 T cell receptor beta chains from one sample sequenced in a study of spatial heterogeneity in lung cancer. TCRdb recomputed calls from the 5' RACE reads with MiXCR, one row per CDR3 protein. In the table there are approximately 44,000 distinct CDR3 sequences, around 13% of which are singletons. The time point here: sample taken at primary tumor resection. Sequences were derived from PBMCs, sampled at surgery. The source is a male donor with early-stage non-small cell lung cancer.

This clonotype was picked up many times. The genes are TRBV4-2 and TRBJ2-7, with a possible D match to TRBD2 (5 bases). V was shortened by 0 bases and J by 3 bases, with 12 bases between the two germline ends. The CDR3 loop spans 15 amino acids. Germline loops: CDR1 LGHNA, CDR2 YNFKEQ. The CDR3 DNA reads TGTGCCAGCAGCCAAGAGCTTAGCCGGGACTACGAGCAGTACTTC. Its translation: CASSQELSRDYEQYF.

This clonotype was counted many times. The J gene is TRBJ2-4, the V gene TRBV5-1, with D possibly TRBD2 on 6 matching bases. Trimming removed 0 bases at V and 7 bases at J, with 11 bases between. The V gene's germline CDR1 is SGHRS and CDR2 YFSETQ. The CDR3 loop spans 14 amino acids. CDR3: CASSLEGDFNIQYF. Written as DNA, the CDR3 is TGCGCCAGCAGCTTGGAAGGGGACTTCAACATTCAGTACTTC.

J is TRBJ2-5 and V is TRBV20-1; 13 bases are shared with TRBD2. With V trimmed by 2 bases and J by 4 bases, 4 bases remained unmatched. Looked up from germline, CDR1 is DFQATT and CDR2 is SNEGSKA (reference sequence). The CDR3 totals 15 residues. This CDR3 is CSARSWTSGRETQYF. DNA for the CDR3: TGCAGTGCTAGATCCTGGACTAGCGGGAGAGAGACCCAGTACTTC.

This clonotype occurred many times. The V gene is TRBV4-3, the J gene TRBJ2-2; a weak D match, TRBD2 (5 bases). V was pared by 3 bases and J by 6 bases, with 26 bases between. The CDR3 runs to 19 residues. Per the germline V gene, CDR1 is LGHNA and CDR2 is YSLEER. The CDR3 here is CASSQGSGVGDGLAGELFF. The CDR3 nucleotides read TGCGCCAGCAGCCAGGGGTCTGGCGTGGGAGACGGGTTGGCCGGGGAGCTGTTTTTT.

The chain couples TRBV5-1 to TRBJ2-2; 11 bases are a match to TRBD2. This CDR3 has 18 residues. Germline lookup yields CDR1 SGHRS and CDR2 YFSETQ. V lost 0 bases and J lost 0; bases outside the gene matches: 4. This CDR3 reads CASSLAPSGGSNTGELFF. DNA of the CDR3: TGCGCCAGCAGCTTGGCCCCTAGCGGGGGGTCGAACACCGGGGAGCTGTTTTTT.

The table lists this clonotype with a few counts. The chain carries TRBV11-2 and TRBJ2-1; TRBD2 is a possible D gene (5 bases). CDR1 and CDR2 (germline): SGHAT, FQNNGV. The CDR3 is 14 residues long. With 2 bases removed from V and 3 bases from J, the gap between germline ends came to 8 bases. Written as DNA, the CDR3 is TGTGCCAGCAGCTTACTTCGGGGCTACAATGAGCAGTTCTTC. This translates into CASSLLRGYNEQFF.

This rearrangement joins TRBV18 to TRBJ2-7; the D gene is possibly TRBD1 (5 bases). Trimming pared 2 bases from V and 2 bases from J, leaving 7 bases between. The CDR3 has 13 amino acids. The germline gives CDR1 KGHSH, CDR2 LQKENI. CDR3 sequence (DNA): TGTGCCAGCTCACCAAAGGGGCCCTACGAGCAGTACTTC. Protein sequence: CASSPKGPYEQYF.

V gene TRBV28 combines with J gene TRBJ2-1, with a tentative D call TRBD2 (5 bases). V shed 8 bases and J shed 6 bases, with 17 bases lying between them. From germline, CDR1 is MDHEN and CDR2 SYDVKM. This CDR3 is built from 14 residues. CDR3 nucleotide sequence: TGTGCCAGCCCCCCTCCCGGCGGGCGCAATGAGCAGTTCTTC. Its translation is CASPPPGGRNEQFF.

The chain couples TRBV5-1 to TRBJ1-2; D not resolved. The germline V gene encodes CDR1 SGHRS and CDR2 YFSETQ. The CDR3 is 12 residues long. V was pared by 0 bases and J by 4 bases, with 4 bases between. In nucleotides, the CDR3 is TGCGCCAGCAGCTTGGAGGGCTATGGCTACACCTTC. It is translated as CASSLEGYGYTF. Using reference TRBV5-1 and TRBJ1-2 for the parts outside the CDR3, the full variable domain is KAGVTQTPRYLIKTRGQQVTLSCSPISGHRSVSWYQQTPGQGLQFLFEYFSETQRNKGNFPGRFSGRQFSNSRSEMNVSTLELGDSALYLCASSLEGYGYTFGSGTRLTVV.

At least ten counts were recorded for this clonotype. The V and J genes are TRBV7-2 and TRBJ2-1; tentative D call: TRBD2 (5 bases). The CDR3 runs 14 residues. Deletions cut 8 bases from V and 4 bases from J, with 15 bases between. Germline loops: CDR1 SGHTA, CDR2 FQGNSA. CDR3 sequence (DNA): TGTGCCAGCGCTCGGGAAATAAAGTACAATGAGCAGTTCTTC. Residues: CASAREIKYNEQFF. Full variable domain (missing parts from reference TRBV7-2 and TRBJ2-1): GAGVSQSPSNKVTEKGKDVELRCDPISGHTALYWYRQSLGQGLEFLIYFQGNSAPDKSGLPSDRFSAERTGGSVSTLTIQRTQQEDSAVYLCASAREIKYNEQFFGPGTRLTVL.

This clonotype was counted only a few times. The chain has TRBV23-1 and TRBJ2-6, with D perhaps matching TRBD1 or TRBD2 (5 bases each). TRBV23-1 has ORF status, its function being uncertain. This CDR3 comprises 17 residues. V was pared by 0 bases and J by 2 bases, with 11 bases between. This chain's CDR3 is CASSQSMGPPGANVLTF. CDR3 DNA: TGCGCCAGCAGTCAATCGATGGGACCACCTGGGGCCAACGTCCTGACTTTC.

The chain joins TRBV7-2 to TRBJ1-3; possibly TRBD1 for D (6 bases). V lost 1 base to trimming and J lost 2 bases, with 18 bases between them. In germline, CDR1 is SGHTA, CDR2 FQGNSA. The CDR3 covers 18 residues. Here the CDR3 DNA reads TGTGCCAGCAGCTTAGAAGTGGGGGCTGCCAGGGCTGGAAACACCATATATTTT. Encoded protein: CASSLEVGAARAGNTIYF.

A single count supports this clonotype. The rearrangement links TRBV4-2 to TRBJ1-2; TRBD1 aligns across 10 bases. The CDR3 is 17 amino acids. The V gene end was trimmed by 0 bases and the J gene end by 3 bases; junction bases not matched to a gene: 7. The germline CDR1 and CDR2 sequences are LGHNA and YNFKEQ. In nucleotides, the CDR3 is TGTGCCAGCAGCCAAGACTTGGGGACAGGGGCTTACTATGGCTACACCTTC. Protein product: CASSQDLGTGAYYGYTF.

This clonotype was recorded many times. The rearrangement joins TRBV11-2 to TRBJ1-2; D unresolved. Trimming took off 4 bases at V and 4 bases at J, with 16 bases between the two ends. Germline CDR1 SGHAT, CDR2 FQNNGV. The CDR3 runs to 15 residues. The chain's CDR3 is CASSSRLAGSYGYTF. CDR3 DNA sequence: TGTGCCAGCAGCTCCCGGTTGGCTGGAAGCTATGGCTACACCTTC.

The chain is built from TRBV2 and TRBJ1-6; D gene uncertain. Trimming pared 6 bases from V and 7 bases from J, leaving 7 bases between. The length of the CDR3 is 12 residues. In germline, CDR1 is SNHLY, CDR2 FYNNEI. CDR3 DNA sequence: TGTGCCAGCAGGGAGAGAAATTCACCCCTCCACTTT. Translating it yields CASRERNSPLHF.

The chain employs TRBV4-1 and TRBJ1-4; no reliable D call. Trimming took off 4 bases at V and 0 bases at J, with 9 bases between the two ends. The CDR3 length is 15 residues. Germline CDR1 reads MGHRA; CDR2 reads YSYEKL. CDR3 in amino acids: CASSPTAATNEKLFF. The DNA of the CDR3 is TGCGCCAGCAGCCCAACTGCCGCAACTAATGAAAAACTGTTTTTT.

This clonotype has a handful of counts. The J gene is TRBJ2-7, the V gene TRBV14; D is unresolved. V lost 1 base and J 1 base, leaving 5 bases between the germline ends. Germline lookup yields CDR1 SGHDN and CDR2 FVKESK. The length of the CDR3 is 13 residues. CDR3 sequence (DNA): TGTGCCAGCAGCCAAGTTAATTCCTACGAGCAGTACTTC. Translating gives CASSQVNSYEQYF.

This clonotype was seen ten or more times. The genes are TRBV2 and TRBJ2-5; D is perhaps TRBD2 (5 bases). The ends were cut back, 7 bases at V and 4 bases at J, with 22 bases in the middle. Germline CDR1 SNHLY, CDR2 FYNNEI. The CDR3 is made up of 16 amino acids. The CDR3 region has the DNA TGTGCCAGCACCCCGAAAGGGTGGACTGGTGGAGAGACCCAGTACTTC. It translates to CASTPKGWTGGETQYF.

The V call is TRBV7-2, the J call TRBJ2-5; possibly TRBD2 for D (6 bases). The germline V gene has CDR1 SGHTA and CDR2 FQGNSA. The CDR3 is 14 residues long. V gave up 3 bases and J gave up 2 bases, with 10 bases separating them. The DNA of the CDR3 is TGTGCCAGCAGCTTCCTTCGGGGGCAAGAGACCCAGTACTTC. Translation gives CASSFLRGQETQYF. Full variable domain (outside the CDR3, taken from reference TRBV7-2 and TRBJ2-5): GAGVSQSPSNKVTEKGKDVELRCDPISGHTALYWYRQSLGQGLEFLIYFQGNSAPDKSGLPSDRFSAERTGGSVSTLTIQRTQQEDSAVYLCASSFLRGQETQYFGPGTRLLVL.

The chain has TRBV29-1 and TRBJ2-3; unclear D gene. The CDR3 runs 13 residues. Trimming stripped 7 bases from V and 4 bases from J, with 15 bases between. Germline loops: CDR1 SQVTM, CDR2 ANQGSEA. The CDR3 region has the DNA TGCAGCGGGGCCTCGGTCGGAGCAGATACGCAGTATTTT. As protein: CSGASVGADTQYF.

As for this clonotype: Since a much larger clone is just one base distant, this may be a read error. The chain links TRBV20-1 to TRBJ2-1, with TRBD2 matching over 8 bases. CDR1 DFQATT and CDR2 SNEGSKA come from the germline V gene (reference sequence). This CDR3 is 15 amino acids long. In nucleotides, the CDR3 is TGCAGTGTTAGAGATCCCAGCGGGAGAGGCGATGAGCAGTTCTTC. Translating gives CSVRDPSGRGDEQFF.

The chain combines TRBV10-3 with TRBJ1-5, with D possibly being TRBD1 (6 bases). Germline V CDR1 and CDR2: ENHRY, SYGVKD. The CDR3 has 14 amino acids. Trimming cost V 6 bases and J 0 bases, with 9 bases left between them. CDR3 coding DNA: TGTGCCATCAGCCGGACAGCTAGCAATCAGCCCCAGCATTTT. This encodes CAISRTASNQPQHF.

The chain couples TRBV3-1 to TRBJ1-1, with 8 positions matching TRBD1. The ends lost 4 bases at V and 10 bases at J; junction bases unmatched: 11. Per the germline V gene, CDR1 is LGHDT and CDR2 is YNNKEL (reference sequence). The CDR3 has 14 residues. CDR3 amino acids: CASSPGPGGEGAFF. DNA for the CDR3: TGTGCCAGCAGCCCAGGACCAGGGGGCGAGGGAGCTTTCTTT.

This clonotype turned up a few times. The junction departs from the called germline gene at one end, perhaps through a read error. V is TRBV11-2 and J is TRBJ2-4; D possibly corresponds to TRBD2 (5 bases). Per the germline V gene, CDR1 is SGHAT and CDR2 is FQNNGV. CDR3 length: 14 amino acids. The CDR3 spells CDSSLDYNRRFQYF. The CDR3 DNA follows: TGTGACAGCAGCTTAGATTATAATCGGAGGTTTCAGTACTTC. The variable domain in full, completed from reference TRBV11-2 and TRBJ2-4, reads EAGVAQSPRYKIIEKRQSVAFWCNPISGHATLYWYQQILGQGPKLLIQFQNNGVVDDSQLPKDRFSAERLKGVDSTLKIQPAKLEDSAVYLCDSSLDYNRRFQYFGAGTRLSVL.

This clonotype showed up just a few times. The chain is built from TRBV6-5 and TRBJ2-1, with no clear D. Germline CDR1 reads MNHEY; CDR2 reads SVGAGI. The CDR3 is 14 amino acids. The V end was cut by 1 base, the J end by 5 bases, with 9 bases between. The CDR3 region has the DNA TGTGCCAGCAGTTACTTCGCTGGGGACAATGAGCAGTTCTTC. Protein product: CASSYFAGDNEQFF.

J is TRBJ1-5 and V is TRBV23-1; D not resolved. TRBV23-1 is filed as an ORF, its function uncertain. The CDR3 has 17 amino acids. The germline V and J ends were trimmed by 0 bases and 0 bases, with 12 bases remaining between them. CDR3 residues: CASSQSPRSNSNQPQHF. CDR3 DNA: TGCGCCAGCAGTCAATCCCCCAGGTCGAATAGCAATCAGCCCCAGCATTTT.

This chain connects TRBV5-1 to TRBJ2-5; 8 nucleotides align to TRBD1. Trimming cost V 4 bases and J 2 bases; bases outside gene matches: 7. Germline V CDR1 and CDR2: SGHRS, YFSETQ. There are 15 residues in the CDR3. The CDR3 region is CASSRWTGQQETQYF. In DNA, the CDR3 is TGCGCCAGCAGCAGATGGACAGGGCAACAAGAGACCCAGTACTTC.

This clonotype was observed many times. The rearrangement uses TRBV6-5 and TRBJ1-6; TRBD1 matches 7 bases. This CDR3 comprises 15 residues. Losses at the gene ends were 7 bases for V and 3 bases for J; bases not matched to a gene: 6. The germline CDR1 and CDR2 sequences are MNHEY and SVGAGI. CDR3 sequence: CASTLRDSYNSPLHF. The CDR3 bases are TGTGCCAGCACCCTCCGGGACAGCTATAATTCACCCCTCCACTTT.

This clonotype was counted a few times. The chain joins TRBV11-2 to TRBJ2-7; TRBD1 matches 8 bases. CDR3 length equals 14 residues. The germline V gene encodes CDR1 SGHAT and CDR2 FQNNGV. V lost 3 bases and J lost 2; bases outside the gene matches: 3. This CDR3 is CASSFRTGPYEQYF. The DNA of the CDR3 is TGTGCCAGCAGCTTTCGGACAGGGCCCTACGAGCAGTACTTC.

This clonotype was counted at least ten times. The CDR3 is CASSPRDRGVSGYTF. In DNA form, the CDR3 reads TGCGCCAGCAGCCCCCGGGACAGGGGGGTGAGTGGCTACACCTTC. This chain links TRBV4-1 with TRBJ1-2; TRBD1 agrees at 11 bases. Germline trimming cut 4 bases from V and 7 bases from J; bases unmatched to any gene: 8. CDR1 is MGHRA, CDR2 YSYEKL, per germline. The CDR3 is made up of 15 amino acids.

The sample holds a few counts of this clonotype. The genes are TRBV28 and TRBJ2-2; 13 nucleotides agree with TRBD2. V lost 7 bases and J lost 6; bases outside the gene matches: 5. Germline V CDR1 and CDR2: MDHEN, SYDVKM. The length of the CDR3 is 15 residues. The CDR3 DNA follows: TGTGCCAGCACCGAAGGACTAGCGGGAGCCGGGGAGCTGTTTTTT. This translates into CASTEGLAGAGELFF.

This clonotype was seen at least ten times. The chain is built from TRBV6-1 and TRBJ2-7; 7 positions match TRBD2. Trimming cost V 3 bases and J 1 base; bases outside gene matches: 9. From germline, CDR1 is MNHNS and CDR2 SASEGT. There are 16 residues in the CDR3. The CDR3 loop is CASSDLGGSGSYEQYF. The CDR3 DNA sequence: TGTGCCAGCAGTGATTTGGGAGGGTCGGGTTCCTACGAGCAGTACTTC.